This T cell receptor (beta chain) came from a study of T cells after yellow fever vaccination. In making TCR cDNA, 5'RACE template switching added a universal primer site and UMIs to it. Each CDR3 protein is one row after TCRdb ran MiXCR on the 5' RACE reads. The table shows approximately 350,000 distinct CDR3 sequences, with about 9.9% occurring only once. V was pared by 2 bases and J by 2 bases, with 10 bases of the junction left unmatched. Germline CDR1 is MGHRA and CDR2 is YSYEKL. The CDR3 is 18 amino acids. The input for sequencing was PBMCs, taken on the day of the first yellow fever vaccination. The V call is TRBV4-1, the J call TRBJ2-5; 11 bases are shared with TRBD2. The sequence derives from a man aged 18 to 29 who received the YFV17D yellow fever vaccine. CDR3 amino acids: CASSQISGTSGGQETQYF. The CDR3, as DNA: TGCGCCAGCAGCCAAATAAGCGGAACTAGCGGGGGACAAGAGACCCAGTACTTC.